Below, 3 T cell receptor beta chains from the same sample are listed, as sequenced in a study of OX40 agonist ivuxolimab in advanced cancers. TCRdb's copy holds only in-frame clones and misses some; the assay was immunoSEQ multiplex PCR. Among about 98,000 clones listed, 93% were seen once. The sequencing used CD4+ or CD8+ T cells sorted from blood, collected in a trial of the OX40 agonist ivuxolimab. The origin of the receptors is an adult with an advanced solid tumor such as melanoma, head and neck, liver or kidney cancer.

The genes are TRBV7-2 and TRBJ1-4; D possibly corresponds to TRBD1 (5 bases). V lost 3 bases, J lost 2 bases, and 13 bases lay in between. Germline V gene lookup returns CDR1 SGHTA and CDR2 FQGNSA. The length of the CDR3 is 16 residues. The CDR3 here is CASSFNGEGTNEKLFF. Here the CDR3 DNA reads TGTGCCAGCAGCTTTAATGGAGAGGGGACTAATGAAAAACTGTTTTTT.

The chain carries TRBV7-2 and TRBJ2-3; 7 bases agree with TRBD1. Germline V gives CDR1 SGHTA, CDR2 FQGNSA. CDR3 size: 17 residues. Losses at the gene ends were 6 bases for V and 4 bases for J; bases not matched to a gene: 16. The CDR3 region has the DNA TGTGCCAGCAGTCAAGCTCGAATGGCAGGGGGACCAGATACGCAGTATTTT. Translated: CASSQARMAGGPDTQYF.

The CDR3, as DNA: TGTGCCAGCAGATCGACAGGGAGGAGTGAGCAGTTCTTC. Translating gives CASRSTGRSEQFF. The rearrangement joins TRBV2 to TRBJ2-1; D is possibly TRBD1 (7 bases). The germline V and J ends were trimmed by 6 bases and 9 bases, with 15 bases remaining between them. This CDR3 spans 13 amino acids. CDR1 SNHLY and CDR2 FYNNEI come from the germline V gene.